This note documents a single T cell receptor (beta chain) sequence. Some clones are missing from TCRdb's copy, which holds only in-frame ones; the method was immunoSEQ multiplex PCR. The repertoire holds more than 250,000 clones, with 70% to 90% as singletons. Trimming took off 4 bases at V and 5 bases at J, with 12 bases between the two ends. This CDR3 contains 13 residues. Looked up from germline, CDR1 is SGHTS and CDR2 is YDEGEE. These data are taken from a study of blood T cell repertoires in COVID-19. The chain recombines TRBV5-8 with TRBJ2-5; D is perhaps TRBD1 (6 bases). Material: PBMCs or T cells enriched from blood (not recorded which). The sequence came from a woman aged 25 to 39 who had recovered from COVID-19. CDR3 in DNA: TGTGCCAGCAGCCGTCAGGGGATTGAGACCCAGTACTTC. Translation: CASSRQGIETQYF.